One sample yielded the 9 T cell receptor beta chains listed below, sequenced in a study of OX40 agonist ivuxolimab in advanced cancers. Measured with immunoSEQ multiplex PCR; TCRdb has only the in-frame clones, and not every one. This sample has about 98,000 clones; 85% to 95% occur once, and the top ten carry 0.2% to 0.3%. The sample consisted of CD4+ or CD8+ T cells sorted from blood, taken in a trial of the OX40 agonist ivuxolimab. All receptors come from an adult with an advanced solid tumor such as melanoma, head and neck, liver or kidney cancer.

This rearrangement joins TRBV4-2 to TRBJ1-2; no firm D call. The V gene lost 2 bases and the J gene lost 5 bases, with 12 bases spanning the gap. CDR3 length: 14 residues. The germline V gene has CDR1 LGHNA and CDR2 YNFKEQ. CDR3: CASSQPLMTYGYTF. As DNA, the CDR3 is TGTGCCAGCAGCCAACCACTCATGACATATGGCTACACCTTC.

V is TRBV9 and J is TRBJ1-3; the match to TRBD1 covers 8 bases. From germline, CDR1 is SGDLS and CDR2 YYNGEE. CDR3 length equals 17 residues. After removal of 3 bases from V and 0 bases from J, the junction contained 8 bases not matched to a gene. CDR3: CASSGSRDRPSGNTIYF. The DNA for the CDR3 is TGTGCCAGCAGCGGTTCCCGGGACAGGCCCTCTGGAAACACCATATATTTT.

This clone was detected only once. The gene calls are TRBV6-5 and TRBJ1-1, with TRBD1 matching 8 bases. V lost 7 bases and J lost 5; bases outside the gene matches: 3. This CDR3 comprises 12 residues. Per the germline V gene, CDR1 is MNHEY and CDR2 is SVGAGI. CDR3 protein: CASMDRATEAFF. The CDR3 nucleotides are TGTGCCAGCATGGACAGGGCGACTGAAGCTTTCTTT.

This chain links TRBV30 with TRBJ1-2; 8 nucleotides agree with TRBD1. The CDR3 has 13 residues. The V gene end was trimmed by 5 bases and the J gene end by 4 bases; junction bases not matched to a gene: 6. Germline CDR1 GTSNPN, CDR2 SVGIG (reference sequence). The CDR3 reads CAWGQGTGYGYTF. CDR3 sequence (DNA): TGTGCCTGGGGGCAAGGGACAGGCTATGGCTACACCTTC.

This clone was recorded only once. The V and J genes are TRBV5-1 and TRBJ2-1; no clear D. The CDR3 consists of 17 residues. Germline values: CDR1 SGHRS, CDR2 YFSETQ. Trimming removed 2 bases from V and 3 bases from J, with 18 bases in between. CDR3 protein: CASSLHDPAAGYNEQFF. For the CDR3, the DNA is TGCGCCAGCAGCTTACACGACCCAGCCGCCGGCTACAATGAGCAGTTCTTC.

The chain employs TRBV19 and TRBJ2-2, with TRBD1 matching over 8 bases. CDR1 LNHDA and CDR2 SQIVND come from the germline V gene (reference sequence). The V gene end was trimmed by 9 bases and the J gene end by 7 bases; junction bases not matched to a gene: 10. The CDR3 is made up of 14 amino acids. CDR3 DNA: TGTGCCAGCAAGACAGGGGTTCAACACGGGGAGCTGTTTTTT. This sequence encodes CASKTGVQHGELFF.

This clone was counted once. This sequence joins TRBV9 and TRBJ2-3; D unclear. Looked up from germline, CDR1 is SGDLS and CDR2 is YYNGEE. The CDR3 consists of 14 residues. Deletions cut 3 bases from V and 0 bases from J, with 8 bases between. The CDR3 nucleotides are TGTGCCAGCAGCGCCCATGCTAGCACAGATACGCAGTATTTT. Protein product: CASSAHASTDTQYF.

CDR3 sequence (DNA): TGTGCCAGCAGTTTGCACGGGGGCAGTCGAGCAGCTAACTATGGCTACACCTTC. Its protein product is CASSLHGGSRAANYGYTF. The chain employs TRBV28 and TRBJ1-2, with TRBD1 as a possible D gene (6 bases). Between the trimmed V and J ends, which lost 3 bases and 0 bases, there was a span of 20 bases. Germline V gene lookup returns CDR1 MDHEN and CDR2 SYDVKM. The CDR3 contains 18 residues.

The chain carries TRBV6-5 and TRBJ1-1, with TRBD1 as a possible D gene (6 bases). This CDR3 contains 15 residues. Germline-derived CDR1 and CDR2 are MNHEY and SVGAGI. V shed 6 bases and J shed 5 bases, with 19 bases lying between them. DNA of the CDR3: TGTGCCAGCAGAAGACAAACAGGGAAGGAAACTGAAGCTTTCTTT. Translated: CASRRQTGKETEAFF.